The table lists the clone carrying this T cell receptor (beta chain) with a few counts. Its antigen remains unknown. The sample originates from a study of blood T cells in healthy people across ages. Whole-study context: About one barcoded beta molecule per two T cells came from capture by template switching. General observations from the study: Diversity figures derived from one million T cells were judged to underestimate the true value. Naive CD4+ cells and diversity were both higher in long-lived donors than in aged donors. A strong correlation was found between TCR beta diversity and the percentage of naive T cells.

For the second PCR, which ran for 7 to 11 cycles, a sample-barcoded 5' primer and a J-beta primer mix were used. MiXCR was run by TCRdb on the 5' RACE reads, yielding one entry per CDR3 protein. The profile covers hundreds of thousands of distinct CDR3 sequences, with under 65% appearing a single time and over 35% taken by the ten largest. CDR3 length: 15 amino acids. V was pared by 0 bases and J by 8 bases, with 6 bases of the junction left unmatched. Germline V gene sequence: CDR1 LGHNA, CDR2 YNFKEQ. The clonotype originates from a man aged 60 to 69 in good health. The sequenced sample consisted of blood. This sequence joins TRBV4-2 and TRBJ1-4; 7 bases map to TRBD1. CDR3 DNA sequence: TGTGCCAGCAGCCAAGATCGACAGGGTTGGGAAAAACTGTTTTTT. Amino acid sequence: CASSQDRQGWEKLFF.